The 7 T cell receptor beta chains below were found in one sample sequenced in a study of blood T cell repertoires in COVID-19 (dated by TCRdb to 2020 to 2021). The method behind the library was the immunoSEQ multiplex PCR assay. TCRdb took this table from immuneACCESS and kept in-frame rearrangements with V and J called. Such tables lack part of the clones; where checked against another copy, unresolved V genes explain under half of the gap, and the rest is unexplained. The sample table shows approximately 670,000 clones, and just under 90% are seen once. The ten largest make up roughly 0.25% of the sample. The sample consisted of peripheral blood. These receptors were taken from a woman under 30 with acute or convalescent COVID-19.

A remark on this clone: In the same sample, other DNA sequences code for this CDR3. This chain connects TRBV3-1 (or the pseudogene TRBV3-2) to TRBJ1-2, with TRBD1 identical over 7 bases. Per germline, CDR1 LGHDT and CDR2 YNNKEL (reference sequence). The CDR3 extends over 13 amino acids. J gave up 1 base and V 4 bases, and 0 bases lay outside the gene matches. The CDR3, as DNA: TGTGCCAGCAGCCGACAGGGTAACTATGGCTACACCTTC. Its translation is CASSRQGNYGYTF.

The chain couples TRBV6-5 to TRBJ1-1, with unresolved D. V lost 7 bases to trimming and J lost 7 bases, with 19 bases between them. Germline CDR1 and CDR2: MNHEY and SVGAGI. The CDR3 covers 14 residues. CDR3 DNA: TGTGCCAGCACCAAGACCCGATTACAGATTGAAGCTTTCTTT. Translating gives CASTKTRLQIEAFF.

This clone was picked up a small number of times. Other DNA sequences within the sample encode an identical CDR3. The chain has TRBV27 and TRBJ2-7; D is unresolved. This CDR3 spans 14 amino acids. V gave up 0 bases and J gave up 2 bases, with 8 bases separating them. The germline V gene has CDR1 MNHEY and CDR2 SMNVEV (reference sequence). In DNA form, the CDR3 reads TGTGCCAGCAGTTTATCTGGCGGCCCCTACGAGCAGTACTTC. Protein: CASSLSGGPYEQYF.

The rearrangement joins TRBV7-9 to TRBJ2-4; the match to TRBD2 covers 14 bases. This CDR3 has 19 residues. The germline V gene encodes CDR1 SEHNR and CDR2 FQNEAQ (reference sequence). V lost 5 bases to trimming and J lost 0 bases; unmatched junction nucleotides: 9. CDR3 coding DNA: TGTGCCAGCAGCGGATCCGGGACTAGCGGGGGTCTAGCCAAAAACATTCAGTACTTC. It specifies CASSGSGTSGGLAKNIQYF.

As DNA, the CDR3 is TGCGCCAGCAGCCAAGGAGCAGGGGCCGACATTAGCAATCAGCCCCAGCATTTT. Translation gives CASSQGAGADISNQPQHF. The V call is TRBV4-1, the J call TRBJ1-5; TRBD1 might be the D (6 bases). The CDR3 is 18 amino acids. V lost 1 base and J 0 bases, leaving 16 bases between the germline ends. CDR1 and CDR2 (germline): MGHRA, YSYEKL.

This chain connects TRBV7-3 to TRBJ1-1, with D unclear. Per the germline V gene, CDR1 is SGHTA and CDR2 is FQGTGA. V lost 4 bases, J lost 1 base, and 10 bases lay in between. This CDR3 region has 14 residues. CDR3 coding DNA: TGTGCCAGCAGCTCCTCCGACAAGAACACTGAAGCTTTCTTT. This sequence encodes CASSSSDKNTEAFF.

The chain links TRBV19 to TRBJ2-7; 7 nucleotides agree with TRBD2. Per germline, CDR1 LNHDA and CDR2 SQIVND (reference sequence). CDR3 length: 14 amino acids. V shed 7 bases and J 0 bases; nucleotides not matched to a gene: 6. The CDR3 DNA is TGTGCCAGTAAGGGGAGGGAGAGCTCCTACGAGCAGTACTTC. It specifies CASKGRESSYEQYF.